Below, 2 T cell receptor beta chains from the same sample are listed, as sequenced in a study of T cells in localized non-small cell lung cancer. Clones were read by immunoSEQ multiplex PCR, and TCRdb kept only the in-frame ones, dropping some. Of around 67,000 clones listed, approximately 87% were seen once; the top ten hold roughly 2%. This specimen was peripheral blood, taken before any cancer treatment. Receptors were obtained from a woman aged 40-70 years with stage I lung adenocarcinoma.

This rearrangement joins TRBV19 to TRBJ1-1, with D possibly TRBD1 on 5 matching bases. V lost 6 bases and J lost 0, with 11 bases in between. Looked up from germline, CDR1 is LNHDA and CDR2 is SQIVND (reference sequence). CDR3 length: 14 amino acids. CDR3 DNA: TGTGCCAGTAGCGTCGACAGCGTGAACACTGAAGCTTTCTTT. This codes for CASSVDSVNTEAFF.

The chain combines TRBV27 with TRBJ2-1, with 8 bases matching TRBD2. V shed 4 bases and J 2 bases; nucleotides not matched to a gene: 7. The CDR3 covers 16 residues. The V gene's germline CDR1 is MNHEY and CDR2 SMNVEV (reference sequence). The chain's CDR3 is CASSSGTSGTYNEQFF. In nucleotides, the CDR3 is TGTGCCAGCAGTTCCGGTACTAGCGGAACCTACAATGAGCAGTTCTTC.